This T cell receptor beta chain was retrieved from a study of cytomegalovirus exposure and HLA in healthy donors. Study-wide context: Ancestry clustering placed roughly 86% of roughly 410 genotyped donors in the Caucasian-associated cluster.

The sample holds a few counts of this clone. Its antigen is as yet unknown. Study-wide results and caveats: Among the CMV-associated chains, a few were confirmed in vitro as specific for CMV antigens. Sequencing likely produced, as an artifact, a cluster of highly shared sequence variants.

From germline, CDR1 is SGHRS and CDR2 YFSETQ. Between the trimmed V and J ends, which lost 4 bases and 11 bases, there was a span of 21 bases. The CDR3 sequence is 14 residues long. Vbeta (60) and Jbeta (13) primers were used in the PCR. The repertoire was sequenced with immunoSEQ multiplex PCR; TCRdb's copy has only in-frame clones and lacks some. Among around 120,000 clones listed, about 75% were seen once. This chain links TRBV5-1 with TRBJ2-5; D perhaps matches TRBD2 (6 bases). The source of this sequence is a man in his 60s in good health and CMV-seropositive. Sample: PBMCs. CDR3 nucleotides: TGCGCCAGCAGCCCGGGTGAGGAGGGTTTGGGGCAGTACTTC. Residues: CASSPGEEGLGQYF.